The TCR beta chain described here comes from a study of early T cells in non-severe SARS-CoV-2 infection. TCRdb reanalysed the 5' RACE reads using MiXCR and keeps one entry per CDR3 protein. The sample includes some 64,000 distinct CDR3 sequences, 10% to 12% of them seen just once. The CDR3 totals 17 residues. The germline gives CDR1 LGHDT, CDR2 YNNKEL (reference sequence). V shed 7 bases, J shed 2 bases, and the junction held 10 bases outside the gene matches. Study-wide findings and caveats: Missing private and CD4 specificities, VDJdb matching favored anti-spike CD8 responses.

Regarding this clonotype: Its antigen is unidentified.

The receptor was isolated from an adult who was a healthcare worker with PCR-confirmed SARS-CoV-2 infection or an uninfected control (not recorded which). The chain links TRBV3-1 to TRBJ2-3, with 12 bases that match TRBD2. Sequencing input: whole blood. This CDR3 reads CASTPTSGGLNTDTQYF. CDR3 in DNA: TGTGCCAGCACCCCCACTAGCGGGGGGCTTAACACAGATACGCAGTATTTT.